The 6 T cell receptor beta chains in this list originate from one sample, sequenced in a study of control samples from healthy donors and cancer patients. The method was immunoSEQ multiplex PCR; TCRdb's version includes in-frame clones alone and lacks a portion of them. The data contain about 82,000 clones, around 87% of them singletons. Input material: blood. The source of these receptors is a man between 45 and 60 years old in good health.

The gene calls are TRBV2 and TRBJ1-6; 8 positions agree with TRBD1. The V gene end was trimmed by 6 bases and the J gene end by 4 bases; junction bases not matched to a gene: 8. Per germline, CDR1 SNHLY and CDR2 FYNNEI. The CDR3 is 16 residues long. CDR3 coding DNA: TGTGCCAGCAGCCGAGACAGGGGAGATTATAATTCACCCCTCCACTTT. This sequence encodes CASSRDRGDYNSPLHF. The complete variable domain, with remaining parts taken from reference TRBV2 and TRBJ1-6, reads EPEVTQTPSHQVTQMGQEVILRCVPISNHLYFYWYRQILGQKVEFLVSFYNNEISEKSEIFDDQFSVERPDGSNFTLKIRSTKLEDSAMYFCASSRDRGDYNSPLHFGNGTRLTVT.

In its sample, this clone was seen once. Here the CDR3 reads CASSPTGNTIYF. The CDR3 nucleotides are TGTGCCAGCAGCCCTACTGGAAACACCATATATTTT. The V gene is TRBV7-9, the J gene TRBJ1-3; unclear D gene. The germline V gene has CDR1 SEHNR and CDR2 FQNEAQ (reference sequence). V was shortened by 5 bases and J by 2 bases, with 4 bases between the two germline ends. The CDR3 runs to 12 residues.

In this sample, this clone turned up a few times. The gene calls are TRBV2 and TRBJ2-3; D not certain. The V end lost 4 bases, the J end lost 2 bases, and 10 bases lay between the germline ends. This CDR3 is 14 amino acids long. Per the germline V gene, CDR1 is SNHLY and CDR2 is FYNNEI. The CDR3 DNA is TGTGCCAGCAGTGGAAATCTGGACACAGATACGCAGTATTTT. Translated: CASSGNLDTDTQYF.

The rearrangement links TRBV4-1 to TRBJ2-3; no clear D gene. Per germline, CDR1 MGHRA and CDR2 YSYEKL. This CDR3 spans 15 amino acids. Between the trimmed V and J ends, which lost 5 bases and 0 bases, there was a span of 12 bases. The CDR3 nucleotides are TGCGCCAGCAGCTCCCGAGGCGGTAGCACAGATACGCAGTATTTT. Translating it yields CASSSRGGSTDTQYF.

This clone was counted once. This sequence joins TRBV19 and TRBJ2-3; D is undetermined. V shed 3 bases and J shed 0 bases, with 7 bases lying between them. In germline, CDR1 is LNHDA, CDR2 SQIVND (reference sequence). This CDR3 is built from 14 residues. CDR3 bases: TGTGCCAGTAGTATGCTAACTAGCACAGATACGCAGTATTTT. This translates into CASSMLTSTDTQYF.

Only a few counts were recorded for this clone. V and J are TRBV28 and TRBJ1-1, with D perhaps matching TRBD1 (5 bases). In germline, CDR1 is MDHEN, CDR2 SYDVKM. The CDR3 runs to 13 residues. The CDR3 spells CAALRGTNTEAFF. Written as DNA, the CDR3 is TGTGCTGCCTTAAGGGGCACGAACACTGAAGCTTTCTTT.